These 5 T cell receptor beta chains were all obtained from the same sample, sequenced in a study of T cell changes during pregnancy in multiple sclerosis (dated by TCRdb to about 2019). Receptors were amplified or captured by the immunoSEQ multiplex PCR assay. Held by TCRdb, this immuneACCESS table contains in-frame sequences only and omits some clones. Under half of the omission traces to an unresolved V gene where checked; the cause of the rest is unknown. The sample includes roughly 53,000 clones, with 85% to 95% observed a single time. Together, the top ten hold 0.37% of the sample. The material sequenced was CD4+ T cells from peripheral blood mononuclear cells, taken in the second trimester of pregnancy. The receptor set was obtained from a female donor in good health, enrolled as a control in a pregnancy study.

The chain is built from TRBV11-1 and TRBJ1-1, with a weak D call TRBD1 (5 bases). Trimming removed 2 bases at V and 6 bases at J, with 13 bases between. The CDR3 consists of 14 residues. Germline CDR1 is SGHAT and CDR2 is FQDESV (reference sequence). The CDR3 DNA follows: TGTGCCAGCAGCTTACTCCCAGGGATCGCTGAAGCTTTCTTT. Encoded protein: CASSLLPGIAEAFF.

The chain is built from TRBV5-1 and TRBJ1-2; 10 bases align to TRBD1. The ends lost 4 bases at V and 6 bases at J; junction bases unmatched: 9. This CDR3 is 15 amino acids long. Per germline, CDR1 SGHRS and CDR2 YFSETQ. The CDR3 spells CASSPPGQGSDGYTF. The CDR3 DNA reads as TGCGCCAGCAGCCCACCGGGACAGGGGAGCGATGGCTACACCTTC.

This rearrangement joins TRBV2 to TRBJ2-5; 9 nucleotides line up with TRBD2. Germline V gives CDR1 SNHLY, CDR2 FYNNEI. The junction had 11 bases not matched to a gene; V was cut back by 5 bases and J by 4 bases. The CDR3 length is 16 residues. CDR3: CASSLGLAGQGETQYF. The DNA for the CDR3 is TGTGCCAGCAGTCTTGGGCTAGCGGGGCAGGGAGAGACCCAGTACTTC.

The rearrangement uses TRBV2 and TRBJ1-3; D not resolved. V lost 9 bases and J lost 7, with 16 bases in between. Germline V gene sequence: CDR1 SNHLY, CDR2 FYNNEI. The CDR3 has 13 amino acids. The CDR3 sequence: CASGRSRENTIYF. In nucleotides, the CDR3 is TGTGCCAGTGGGAGGTCCCGGGAGAACACCATATATTTT.

The chain's CDR3 is CAISESAGPGGNEQFF. The CDR3 nucleotides are TGTGCCATCAGTGAGTCTGCGGGCCCGGGGGGGAATGAGCAGTTCTTC. The chain couples TRBV10-3 to TRBJ2-1; 8 bases match TRBD2. After removal of 0 bases from V and 7 bases from J, the junction contained 8 bases not matched to a gene. Germline values: CDR1 ENHRY, CDR2 SYGVKD. CDR3 length equals 16 residues.